A single sample gave rise to the 19 T cell receptor beta chains below, sequenced in a study of blood T cell repertoires in COVID-19. Data came from immunoSEQ multiplex PCR; TCRdb stores just in-frame clones and leaves some out. The table lists roughly 400,000 clones, around 87% of them singletons, with approximately 2.4% in the top ten. Sequencing was carried out using peripheral blood. These TCRs come from a woman aged 60-70 years with COVID-19, enrolled during active disease.

The chain links TRBV6-5 to TRBJ2-5; D is ambiguous. V shed 4 bases and J shed 1 base, with 7 bases lying between them. The germline CDR1 and CDR2 sequences are MNHEY and SVGAGI. The CDR3 has 13 amino acids. CDR3 sequence (DNA): TGTGCCAGCAGTTGGCAAACCCAAGAGACCCAGTACTTC. As protein: CASSWQTQETQYF.

As for this clone: The sample contains more than one DNA sequence encoding this CDR3. The CDR3 is CASSRDREGYGYTF. The CDR3 nucleotides read TGTGCCAGCAGCCGGGACAGGGAAGGCTATGGCTACACCTTC. The chain combines TRBV27 with TRBJ1-2; 9 bases align to TRBD1. This CDR3 has 14 residues. V trimming: 6 bases; J trimming: 4 bases; junction bases outside the gene matches: 6. The germline V gene encodes CDR1 MNHEY and CDR2 SMNVEV (reference sequence).

This chain joins TRBV6-2 or TRBV6-3 and TRBJ1-5; 8 nucleotides agree with TRBD1. V trimming: 2 bases; J trimming: 6 bases; junction bases outside the gene matches: 6. Germline CDR1 and CDR2: MNHEY and SVGEGT. This CDR3 spans 15 amino acids. The CDR3 here is CASSYPTTGAQPQHF. In nucleotides, the CDR3 is TGTGCCAGCAGTTACCCTACGACAGGGGCTCAGCCCCAGCATTTT.

The chain employs TRBV29-1 and TRBJ2-3, with a weak D call TRBD1 (7 bases). The V and J ends lost 3 bases and 4 bases respectively, with 23 bases between them. The CDR3 spans 17 residues. Germline V lookup: CDR1 SQVTM, CDR2 ANQGSEA. The CDR3 DNA sequence: TGCAGCGTTGATCCGACCCAGGCAGGGGGGTTTGCAGATACGCAGTATTTT. It yields the protein CSVDPTQAGGFADTQYF.

CDR3 sequence: CASRTGGSREQYF. In nucleotides, the CDR3 is TGTGCCAGCAGAACAGGGGGATCACGCGAGCAGTACTTC. J is TRBJ2-7 and V is TRBV6-5; 8 positions agree with TRBD1. Germline V gene data show CDR1 as MNHEY and CDR2 as SVGAGI. CDR3 length equals 13 residues. Trimming at V came to 6 bases and at J to 6 bases, leaving 7 bases not matched to a gene.

The rearrangement links TRBV11-2 to TRBJ1-3, with D possibly matching TRBD1 (5 bases). Trimming removed 5 bases from V and 5 bases from J, with 13 bases in between. The CDR3 is 14 amino acids. Germline V gene sequence: CDR1 SGHAT, CDR2 FQNNGV. CDR3 in DNA: TGTGCCAGCAGCCCGGGGGACGTCAGAAACACCATATATTTT. As protein: CASSPGDVRNTIYF.

This clone was picked up one time. The genes are TRBV11-3 and TRBJ2-3; TRBD1 might be the D (6 bases). There are 14 residues in the CDR3. Trimming pared 4 bases from V and 4 bases from J, leaving 12 bases between. Germline values: CDR1 SGHNT, CDR2 YENEEA. The CDR3 loop reads CASSSENRADTQYF. The CDR3 DNA follows: TGTGCCAGCAGCTCAGAAAACAGGGCAGATACGCAGTATTTT.

Written as DNA, the CDR3 is TGCAGCGTACAAGTCAGGGGGCGCGTGGGCACTGAAGCTTTCTTT. Translated, it gives CSVQVRGRVGTEAFF. The V gene is TRBV29-1, the J gene TRBJ1-1, with TRBD1 identical over 8 bases. The CDR3 covers 15 residues. V trimming: 6 bases; J trimming: 4 bases; junction bases outside the gene matches: 13. Germline assignment: CDR1 SQVTM and CDR2 ANQGSEA. Full variable domain (remainder filled in from reference TRBV29-1 and TRBJ1-1): SAVISQKPSRDICQRGTSLTIQCQVDSQVTMMFWYRQQPGQSLTLIATANQGSEATYESGFVIDKFPISRPNLTFSTLTVSNMSPEDSSIYLCSVQVRGRVGTEAFFGQGTRLTVV.

The V gene is TRBV5-6, the J gene TRBJ1-4; no clear D. The CDR3 runs 15 residues. The V gene's germline CDR1 is SGHDT and CDR2 YYEEEE. V lost 3 bases, J lost 9 bases, and 18 bases lay in between. The CDR3 sequence: CASSSRADPMKKLFF. The CDR3 nucleotides read TGTGCCAGCAGCTCCCGAGCGGACCCGATGAAAAAACTGTTTTTT.

The gene calls are TRBV3-1 (or the pseudogene TRBV3-2) and TRBJ1-2; possible D gene TRBD1, 5 bases. From germline, CDR1 is LGHDT and CDR2 YNNKEL (reference sequence). Trimming took off 6 bases at V and 2 bases at J, with 10 bases between the two ends. The CDR3 has 13 amino acids. CDR3 sequence: CASSPQENYGYTF. In DNA, the CDR3 is TGTGCCAGCAGTCCACAGGAAAACTATGGCTACACCTTC.

This clone was seen more than once but under ten times. The V gene is TRBV19, the J gene TRBJ1-2; 8 bases align to TRBD1. There are 16 residues in the CDR3. The germline V gene has CDR1 LNHDA and CDR2 SQIVND (reference sequence). V lost 6 bases to trimming and J lost 4 bases; unmatched junction nucleotides: 13. CDR3 DNA sequence: TGTGCCAGTAGGAGAATACGGACAGGGAATGTCTATGGCTACACCTTC. Translation gives CASRRIRTGNVYGYTF.

This clone was found once. The genes are TRBV6-5 and TRBJ1-1; TRBD1 aligns across 7 bases. In germline, CDR1 is MNHEY, CDR2 SVGAGI. Trimming at V came to 7 bases and at J to 4 bases, leaving 6 bases not matched to a gene. There are 13 residues in the CDR3. DNA for the CDR3: TGTGCCAGCATCCTTTCAGGGGGCACTGAAGCTTTCTTT. Protein: CASILSGGTEAFF.

The gene calls are TRBV6-5 and TRBJ1-4, with D perhaps TRBD1 (6 bases). The CDR3 is 13 residues long. Germline CDR1 reads MNHEY; CDR2 reads SVGAGI. The ends were cut back, 11 bases at V and 6 bases at J, with 16 bases in the middle. CDR3 residues: CAGMIKGDEKLFF. CDR3 nucleotides: TGTGCCGGCATGATTAAGGGGGATGAAAAACTGTTTTTT.

V usage is TRBV5-1 and J usage is TRBJ2-5; 9 bases are a match to TRBD2. The CDR3 spans 14 residues. CDR1 is SGHRS, CDR2 YFSETQ, per germline. V shed 7 bases and J 4 bases; nucleotides not matched to a gene: 8. The CDR3 spells CASAGGGPVETQYF. The CDR3 DNA is TGCGCCAGCGCGGGAGGGGGGCCGGTAGAGACCCAGTACTTC.

The DNA of the CDR3 is TGTGCCTGGAGTGTCTCAGGGTCCCCTAATGAAAAACTGTTTTTT. Its translation: CAWSVSGSPNEKLFF. The chain couples TRBV30 to TRBJ1-4, with a weak D call TRBD1 (5 bases). The CDR3 is 15 amino acids. The germline gives CDR1 GTSNPN, CDR2 SVGIG (reference sequence). V was cut by 0 bases and J by 3 bases, with 11 bases left in between.

This clone came up a few times. The chain is built from TRBV19 and TRBJ2-6; D possibly corresponds to TRBD1 (6 bases). The CDR3 consists of 15 residues. Germline loops: CDR1 LNHDA, CDR2 SQIVND (reference sequence). The ends were cut back, 4 bases at V and 0 bases at J, with 7 bases in the middle. CDR3 in amino acids: CASSTRGSGANVLTF. Here the CDR3 DNA reads TGTGCCAGTAGTACCAGGGGCTCTGGGGCCAACGTCCTGACTTTC.

J is TRBJ2-5 and V is TRBV4-2, with 9 bases identical to TRBD2. Germline assignment: CDR1 LGHNA and CDR2 YNFKEQ. The trim removed 0 bases at V and 4 bases at J, leaving 12 bases unmatched. CDR3 length equals 18 residues. The chain's CDR3 is CASSQEAWAGGVPETQYF. CDR3 DNA: TGTGCCAGCAGCCAAGAGGCTTGGGCGGGGGGGGTCCCAGAGACCCAGTACTTC.

The gene calls are TRBV5-1 and TRBJ2-1, with 7 bases that match TRBD2. The V gene end was trimmed by 4 bases and the J gene end by 3 bases; junction bases not matched to a gene: 10. Germline-derived CDR1 and CDR2 are SGHRS and YFSETQ. CDR3 length: 16 residues. The CDR3 nucleotides read TGCGCCAGCAGCCCTTCGGGCGGGGGTCGCTACAATGAGCAGTTCTTC. As protein: CASSPSGGGRYNEQFF.

The chain joins TRBV24-1 to TRBJ1-1; 9 bases line up with TRBD1. Germline lookup yields CDR1 KGHDR and CDR2 SFDVKD. This CDR3 is built from 16 residues. Unmatched junction bases numbered 16, after V lost 3 bases and J lost 12 bases. CDR3 coding DNA: TGTGCCACCAGTGATCCCCGAAAAGGTGGACAGGGGATGACTTTCTTT. Translated: CATSDPRKGGQGMTFF.